This T cell receptor (beta chain) was sequenced for a study of low-dose radiotherapy and immunotherapy resistance in tumors. Study context: Intravenous ipilimumab 1 mg/kg every six weeks was given with nivolumab 240 mg every two weeks.

Time point here: before trial treatment. First-strand cDNA used TRAV- and TRBV-specific primers, covering alpha and beta chains. Both a constant-region primer and a V-primer adapter served to amplify TCRs across 20 PCR cycles. TCRdb re-derived calls from the reads in MiXCR, one entry per CDR3 protein. Here the sample spans some 82,000 distinct CDR3 sequences, under 20% being singletons. The junction had 4 bases not matched to a gene; V was cut back by 8 bases and J by 0 bases. CDR3 size: 14 residues. Germline lookup yields CDR1 SNHLY and CDR2 FYNNEI. This clonotype was obtained from a male donor with prostate cancer. The specimen was PBMCs, collected before treatment. The genes are TRBV2 and TRBJ2-3; TRBD1 matches at 8 bases. The CDR3: CASQGAQSTDTQYF. In DNA form, the CDR3 reads TGTGCCAGCCAGGGGGCACAGAGCACAGATACGCAGTATTTT.